The clone carrying this T cell receptor beta chain was found a few times. Here immunoSEQ multiplex PCR was the method, and the copy in TCRdb shows in-frame clones only, minus some. The sample holds about 14,000 clones, about 71% seen once. The record originates from a study of neoadjuvant anti-PD-1 for oral cavity cancer. Study-level information: Before surgery, most patients got three to four biweekly 3 mg/kg nivolumab doses. Patients without progression received a fourth nivolumab dose around day 43, then surgical resection on days 50-56.

Germline-derived CDR1 and CDR2 are SNHLY and FYNNEI. Losses at the gene ends were 5 bases for V and 2 bases for J; bases not matched to a gene: 0. The CDR3 runs 13 residues. Patients were newly diagnosed with stage II-IVA oral cavity squamous cell carcinoma without prior systemic or radiation treatment. No culture or expansion preceded analysis of these blood cells. The receptor's source is a person aged 35 to 85 with oral cavity squamous cell carcinoma. The genes are TRBV2 and TRBJ1-3; 7 bases fit TRBD1. Sequenced here: PBMCs, sampled before nivolumab (anti-PD-1) treatment. The CDR3 protein is CASSTGAGNTIYF. CDR3 coding DNA: TGTGCCAGCAGTACAGGGGCTGGAAACACCATATATTTT.